These 29 T cell receptor beta chains were all obtained from the same sample, sequenced in a study of CD8 T cells in ankylosing spondylitis (dated by TCRdb to the late 2010s). General findings and caveats noted by the study authors: A TCR beta motif of several highly homologous amino acid variants appeared characteristic of blood from ankylosing spondylitis patients.

Antigens of these TCRs are unknown. The protocol used for the library was 5' RACE. The sample was run on an Illumina HiSeq 2500. TCRdb took the public reads, trimmed them with fastp at Q25, ran MiXCR for clone calling and kept in-frame beta chains. Rows with one shared CDR3 protein collapse into an entry with the most common genes and DNA. In all, the sample holds about 540,000 distinct CDR3 sequences, and over 9.5% of those were seen once. The top ten clones comprise approximately 6.2% of the sample. Source material: blood, either unsorted or a sorted T cell fraction (not recorded which). These receptors all come from a male donor with ankylosing spondylitis.

The V and J genes are TRBV4-2 and TRBJ2-5, with D possibly TRBD1 on 6 matching bases. The V end was cut by 5 bases, the J end by 5 bases, with 21 bases between. Germline values: CDR1 LGHNA, CDR2 YNFKEQ. The CDR3 has 16 amino acids. In nucleotides, the CDR3 is TGTGCCAGCAGCAAAGGGGCAGGGGCAAGCAAGGAGACCCAGTACTTC. Translated: CASSKGAGASKETQYF.

The table lists this clonotype with a few counts. The chain has TRBV2 and TRBJ1-2; unclear D gene. V lost 1 base and J lost 8, with 17 bases in between. Germline V gives CDR1 SNHLY, CDR2 FYNNEI. The CDR3 has 15 amino acids. In DNA form, the CDR3 reads TGTGCCAGCAGTGAAGACCGCTGGGCGCTTAGCGGCTACACCTTC. It yields the protein CASSEDRWALSGYTF.

The sample holds a few counts of this clonotype. CDR3 coding DNA: TGCGCCAGCAGCCACCCCGGAGGAAAGAACTCCTACAATGAGCAGTTCTTC. Protein: CASSHPGGKNSYNEQFF. V is TRBV4-1 and J is TRBJ2-1; possible D gene TRBD2, 5 bases. V was pared by 3 bases and J by 0 bases, with 15 bases between. This CDR3 has 17 amino acids. CDR1 MGHRA and CDR2 YSYEKL come from the germline V gene.

The chain is built from TRBV11-1 and TRBJ1-4, with TRBD1 as a possible D gene (5 bases). This CDR3 has 15 residues. V was shortened by 4 bases and J by 7 bases, with 16 bases between the two germline ends. Per the germline V gene, CDR1 is SGHAT and CDR2 is FQDESV (reference sequence). CDR3: CASSSTGHLGEKLFF. CDR3 in DNA: TGTGCCAGCAGCTCGACTGGACACTTAGGTGAAAAACTGTTTTTT.

This clonotype was observed a handful of times. This rearrangement joins TRBV14 to TRBJ1-4; D is unresolved. V lost 4 bases and J lost 7, with 13 bases in between. From germline, CDR1 is SGHDN and CDR2 FVKESK. This CDR3 is 14 amino acids long. CDR3 region: CASSPRASGEKLFF. In DNA form, the CDR3 reads TGTGCCAGCAGCCCCCGGGCCTCGGGTGAAAAACTGTTTTTT.

This chain links TRBV7-9 with TRBJ2-2; TRBD1 might be the D (5 bases). This CDR3 contains 14 residues. Per germline, CDR1 SEHNR and CDR2 FQNEAQ (reference sequence). The ends were cut back, 1 base at V and 4 bases at J, with 7 bases in the middle. The CDR3 region has the DNA TGTGCCAGCAGCTTAGGCAGGGCCACCGGGGAGCTGTTTTTT. Its translation: CASSLGRATGELFF.

This clonotype was seen only a few times. The chain joins TRBV5-1 to TRBJ2-3; D is perhaps TRBD1 (6 bases). CDR1 is SGHRS, CDR2 YFSETQ, per germline. The CDR3 contains 16 residues. Trimming cost V 4 bases and J 3 bases, with 18 bases left between them. The CDR3 is CASSLFSGRGTDTQYF. DNA of the CDR3: TGCGCCAGCAGCCTCTTTTCGGGCAGGGGTACAGATACGCAGTATTTT.

V and J are TRBV27 and TRBJ1-6, with D perhaps TRBD1 (6 bases). V lost 6 bases, J lost 0 bases, and 9 bases lay in between. Germline CDR1 MNHEY, CDR2 SMNVEV (reference sequence). The CDR3 totals 15 residues. CDR3 loop: CASRGGASYNSPLHF. The DNA of the CDR3 is TGTGCCAGCAGGGGGGGCGCCTCCTATAATTCACCCCTCCACTTT.

The chain links TRBV5-1 to TRBJ2-3; D may match TRBD1 or TRBD2 (5 bases each). CDR1 is SGHRS, CDR2 YFSETQ, per germline. This CDR3 has 15 amino acids. V gave up 4 bases and J gave up 1 base, with 13 bases separating them. The CDR3 DNA is TGCGCCAGCAGCGACACACGGGGCGGCACAGATACGCAGTATTTT. Translating gives CASSDTRGGTDTQYF.

This clonotype was counted only a few times. V gene TRBV5-1 combines with J gene TRBJ2-7, with 12 positions matching TRBD1. Germline CDR1 reads SGHRS; CDR2 reads YFSETQ. The length of the CDR3 is 14 residues. After removal of 6 bases from V and 6 bases from J, the junction contained 7 bases not matched to a gene. The CDR3 region is CASKGTGGFGEQYF. The CDR3 DNA sequence: TGCGCCAGCAAAGGGACAGGGGGCTTTGGCGAGCAGTACTTC.

Only a few counts were recorded for this clonotype. The gene calls are TRBV11-2 and TRBJ2-1, with 10 nucleotides matching TRBD2. The CDR3 length is 13 residues. V shed 5 bases, J shed 16 bases, and the junction held 11 bases outside the gene matches. CDR1 is SGHAT, CDR2 FQNNGV, per germline. The CDR3 DNA reads as TGTGCCAGCAGCCAAGATAGCGGGAGGACTTCCTTCTTC. Amino acids: CASSQDSGRTSFF.

This clonotype was detected only a few times. The chain uses TRBV29-1 and TRBJ2-7; D may correspond to TRBD1 or TRBD2 (5 bases each). Germline V gives CDR1 SQVTM, CDR2 ANQGSEA. V lost 4 bases and J 7 bases, leaving 17 bases between the germline ends. This CDR3 contains 13 residues. The CDR3 region has the DNA TGCAGCGTTGCCCCCGGGGCCCGAGGGGAGCAGTACTTC. This translates into CSVAPGARGEQYF.

This clonotype has only a few counts. This chain connects TRBV6-2 or TRBV6-3 to TRBJ2-7, with 8 bases aligning to TRBD2. The V and J ends lost 4 bases and 5 bases, in that order; junction bases with no gene match: 10. This CDR3 region has 15 residues. The germline gives CDR1 MNHEY, CDR2 SVGEGT. CDR3 loop: CASSFVTGGLDEQYF. CDR3 sequence (DNA): TGTGCCAGCAGTTTTGTCACGGGAGGGCTCGACGAGCAGTACTTC.

This clonotype was seen a handful of times. For the CDR3, the DNA is TGCGCCAGCAGCTTCAAGGCAGGGGCTAGCACAGATACGCAGTATTTT. It translates to CASSFKAGASTDTQYF. The genes are TRBV5-1 and TRBJ2-3, with D possibly matching TRBD1 (6 bases). This CDR3 contains 16 residues. V was clipped by 2 bases and J by 0 bases, with 13 bases between them. Germline CDR1 reads SGHRS; CDR2 reads YFSETQ. Together with reference TRBV5-1 and TRBJ2-3, the CDR3 gives the full variable domain: KAGVTQTPRYLIKTRGQQVTLSCSPISGHRSVSWYQQTPGQGLQFLFEYFSETQRNKGNFPGRFSGRQFSNSRSEMNVSTLELGDSALYLCASSFKAGASTDTQYFGPGTRLTVL.

This clonotype was seen more than once but under ten times. The V call is TRBV24-1, the J call TRBJ2-5; 10 bases are a match to TRBD2. The CDR3 runs 16 residues. V dropped 3 bases and J dropped 1; count of bases not matched to a gene: 4. Germline V lookup: CDR1 KGHDR, CDR2 SFDVKD. CDR3 amino acids: CATSDMTSGSQETQYF. The CDR3 DNA follows: TGTGCCACCAGTGATATGACTAGCGGGTCCCAAGAGACCCAGTACTTC.

The V gene is TRBV5-8, the J gene TRBJ2-7, with a weak D call TRBD1 (6 bases). V lost 4 bases, J lost 4 bases, and 9 bases lay in between. Germline CDR1 reads SGHTS; CDR2 reads YDEGEE. This CDR3 comprises 12 residues. The CDR3 DNA follows: TGTGCCAGCAGCGACGACAGGTACGAGCAGTACTTC. Translation: CASSDDRYEQYF.

In this sample, this clonotype turned up a few times. The J gene is TRBJ2-5, the V gene TRBV15, with 7 bases aligning to TRBD1. CDR3 length: 14 residues. Germline trimming cut 1 base from V and 5 bases from J; bases unmatched to any gene: 4. In germline, CDR1 is LNHNV, CDR2 YYDKDF (reference sequence). CDR3: CATSRATGLETQYF. CDR3 sequence (DNA): TGTGCCACCAGCAGAGCGACAGGGTTGGAGACCCAGTACTTC.

This clonotype has just a few counts. The chain combines TRBV12-3 or TRBV12-4 with TRBJ2-5, with D uncertain. CDR3 length: 11 residues. V was cut by 7 bases and J by 4 bases, with 7 bases left in between. The CDR3 DNA sequence: TGTGCCAGCACCGATTCAGAGACCCAGTACTTC. Protein product: CASTDSETQYF.

In its sample, this clonotype was seen a few times. The chain links TRBV10-3 to TRBJ2-1; D is ambiguous. CDR1 and CDR2 (germline): ENHRY, SYGVKD. The CDR3 totals 14 residues. V lost 10 bases and J 3 bases, leaving 16 bases between the germline ends. CDR3: CATSGPPDYNEQFF. CDR3 nucleotides: TGTGCCACCTCTGGCCCCCCGGACTACAATGAGCAGTTCTTC.

This chain uses TRBV11-2 with TRBJ2-7; 9 positions agree with TRBD1. Unmatched junction bases numbered 9, after V lost 3 bases and J lost 6 bases. Germline-derived CDR1 and CDR2 are SGHAT and FQNNGV. The CDR3 sequence is 15 residues long. CDR3 sequence (DNA): TGTGCCAGCAGCTTGCTGAAGGGACAGGGCCCCGAGCAGTACTTC. Amino acids: CASSLLKGQGPEQYF.

This clonotype was picked up many times. CDR3: CASSLNRNTGELFF. The CDR3 coding sequence is TGTGCCAGCAGCCTAAACAGGAACACCGGGGAGCTGTTTTTT. The rearrangement links TRBV7-2 to TRBJ2-2; D is ambiguous. Trimming cost V 5 bases and J 1 base, with 8 bases left between them. From germline, CDR1 is SGHTA and CDR2 FQGNSA. CDR3 length: 14 residues. The variable domain in full, completed from reference TRBV7-2 and TRBJ2-2, reads GAGVSQSPSNKVTEKGKDVELRCDPISGHTALYWYRQSLGQGLEFLIYFQGNSAPDKSGLPSDRFSAERTGGSVSTLTIQRTQQEDSAVYLCASSLNRNTGELFFGEGSRLTVL.

This clonotype appeared a few times. V usage is TRBV5-1 and J usage is TRBJ2-1; D uncertain. V was pared by 4 bases and J by 5 bases, with 16 bases between. From germline, CDR1 is SGHRS and CDR2 YFSETQ. The CDR3 spans 15 residues. The CDR3 DNA sequence: TGCGCCAGCAGCCCGCCCTGGAGCCAAGACAATGAGCAGTTCTTC. Translation gives CASSPPWSQDNEQFF.

This clonotype showed up just a few times. The V gene is TRBV3-1, the J gene TRBJ1-1, with D possibly TRBD1 on 5 matching bases. With 7 bases removed from V and 4 bases from J, the gap between germline ends came to 16 bases. There are 14 residues in the CDR3. Germline V CDR1 and CDR2: LGHDT, YNNKEL (reference sequence). This CDR3 is CASKWRGVGTEAFF. CDR3 nucleotides: TGTGCCAGCAAGTGGAGGGGAGTGGGCACTGAAGCTTTCTTT.

There are a few counts of this clonotype. The chain joins TRBV12-3 or TRBV12-4 to TRBJ2-2; D is tentatively TRBD1 or TRBD2 (5 bases each). V was pared by 3 bases and J by 0 bases, with 11 bases between. This CDR3 comprises 16 residues. The CDR3 nucleotides read TGTGCCAGCAGTTTTGGGGCGGGCTCGAACACCGGGGAGCTGTTTTTT. It specifies CASSFGAGSNTGELFF.

This clonotype was seen a handful of times. The rearrangement joins TRBV27 to TRBJ2-3; 11 bases align to TRBD2. CDR1 is MNHEY and CDR2 is SMNVEV in the germline V gene (reference sequence). Unmatched junction bases numbered 18, after V lost 5 bases and J lost 5 bases. The CDR3 extends over 19 amino acids. The CDR3 protein is CASSLIAGGPKESEDTQYF. For the CDR3, the DNA is TGTGCCAGCAGTCTTATAGCGGGAGGGCCGAAAGAGTCAGAAGATACGCAGTATTTT.

The chain combines TRBV19 with TRBJ1-2; tentative D call: TRBD1 (5 bases). Deletions cut 10 bases from V and 1 base from J, with 10 bases between. This CDR3 has 12 residues. Germline V gene lookup returns CDR1 LNHDA and CDR2 SQIVND (reference sequence). CDR3 coding DNA: TGTGCCACCCAAAGGGGTAACTATGGCTACACCTTC. Translating gives CATQRGNYGYTF.

The chain links TRBV5-6 to TRBJ2-2; 12 bases line up with TRBD2. Germline loops: CDR1 SGHDT, CDR2 YYEEEE. The junction had 6 bases not matched to a gene; V was cut back by 0 bases and J by 6 bases. This CDR3 spans 17 amino acids. The CDR3: CASSLGLAGVLAGELFF. Here the CDR3 DNA reads TGTGCCAGCAGCTTGGGACTAGCGGGAGTACTTGCCGGGGAGCTGTTTTTT.

This clonotype was counted a few times. The chain couples TRBV7-8 to TRBJ2-2; the match to TRBD2 covers 7 bases. The CDR3 contains 18 residues. Losses at the gene ends were 2 bases for V and 2 bases for J; bases not matched to a gene: 11. In germline, CDR1 is SGHVS, CDR2 FQNEAQ. Here the CDR3 DNA reads TGTGCCAGCAGCTTAATGCCGGGGCCTAGCGGAAACACCGGGGAGCTGTTTTTT. Protein sequence: CASSLMPGPSGNTGELFF.

The CDR3 bases are TGTGCCAGCAGCTTAGGGGTCAGGGGCCTCGGCTACACCTTC. It codes for CASSLGVRGLGYTF. The gene calls are TRBV7-9 and TRBJ1-2, with TRBD1 as a possible D gene (6 bases). The germline V gene encodes CDR1 SEHNR and CDR2 FQNEAQ (reference sequence). CDR3 size: 14 residues. Deletions cut 1 base from V and 8 bases from J, with 14 bases between.